This T cell receptor beta chain was captured in a study of PD-L1 blockade in urothelial cancer (dated by TCRdb to about 2017). In terms of the full investigation: Therapy was started at some point between 2014 and 2016 for all patients, and atezolizumab 1,200 mg was administered intravenously every 3 weeks. About 85% of the roughly 29 patients were males with bladder-origin urothelial cancer, and about 65% of the roughly 30 reported a prior smoking history. Patients had an ECOG performance status of 0 or 1 and had received between 0 and 3 prior chemotherapy regimens. Blood samples were analyzed at two time points: 3 weeks after treatment start (second dose) and 6 weeks after treatment start. Blood samples yielded a median of roughly 150,000 T cells and approximately 83,000 unique TCRs, with median clonality around 0.083. The study, an exploratory multi-omic analysis, examined somatic, immune and clinical correlates of response to PD-L1 blockade with atezolizumab in urothelial cancer. TCR sequencing covered pretreatment tumor samples and matched, serially collected peripheral blood taken before and after atezolizumab treatment. Progression-free survival longer than 6 months counted as durable clinical benefit, and TCR features were additionally tested against both progression-free and overall survival. In the same patients who had TCR sequencing, pretreatment tumors also underwent whole exome sequencing and RNA sequencing. Durable clinical benefit was achieved by nine patients and was not achieved by 20 patients. Under 30 patients had pretreatment blood TCR-seq, around 25 had at least one posttreatment blood collection, and around 25 had tumor TCR-seq. Broad study findings and their caveats: Because the sample size was small (n ≈ 29) and many exploratory analyses were performed, the results are intended to be hypothesis-generating. Greater expansion of tumor-associated TCR clones in peripheral blood 3 weeks after the start of treatment was observed in patients with durable benefit (n of about 21, p = 0.022). Improved progression-free and overall survival was found to be associated with pretreatment peripheral blood TCR clonality below the median.

Synthetic TCR analog templates were spiked into each PCR so that absolute template abundance could be estimated from read counts. The immunoSEQ assay used bias-controlled V and J gene primers to amplify TCRbeta CDR3 regions from genomic DNA. Rearranged TCRbeta segments were sequenced at approximately 20X coverage. The authors processed their data as follows. Clustering was used to correct sequencing errors, and CDR3s were annotated against IMGT so that V, D and J genes could be assigned. Downstream analyses used only productive TCRbeta rearrangements, leaving out any out-of-frame or stop-codon sequences. Clonality was calculated as one minus the Shannon entropy normalized by the log of the number of unique productive sequences. Fisher's exact test with Benjamini-Hochberg correction, at a threshold of adjusted p below 0.01, was used to find clones that differed between time points or between blood and tumor. TCRdb took over this immuneACCESS table, retaining in-frame rearrangements with V and J assigned. Such tables are incomplete; in checked studies, under half of the missing clones stem from an unresolved V gene, and the remainder is unexplained. For V, J and clone size, that table is used; D and trimming come from the DNA. The sample table holds tens of thousands of clones, of which about four fifths were seen once. The ten largest make up roughly 2% of the sample.

The time point label of this sample denotes: pretreatment peripheral blood. The cohort included 29 patients with locally advanced or metastatic urothelial carcinoma who were treated at Memorial Sloan Kettering on a trial protocol. Peripheral blood mononuclear cells were collected pretreatment and during treatment, with between 1 and 8 total time points obtained per patient. The Qiagen DNeasy Blood extraction kit was used to purify genomic DNA from total PBMCs and tumor samples. PBMCs were collected pretreatment and during treatment and were isolated and stored as previously described. Per the germline V gene, MNHEY is the CDR1 and SVGAGI is the CDR2. V lost 0 bases and J lost 3 bases, and the count of bases not matched to a germline gene is 4. The CDR3 covers 16 residues, taking in both the cysteine and the phenylalanine. Kept here is only the CDR3 DNA, which spans 48 bases and is read in frame from base 1.

Note on this clone: Which antigen it targets is not known. Base qualities were left out, and no much larger clone turns up one base away.

The chain links TRBV6-5 with TRBJ2-2; a stretch of 7 junction bases matches TRBD2. The TCR comes from a man between 60 and 75 years old with urothelial cancer. Sequencing was performed on PBMCs, taken around atezolizumab (anti-PD-L1) treatment. The nucleotide sequence reads as follows: TGTGCCAGCAGTTACTCAACGGGGAGGGACACCGGGGAGCTGTTTTTT. Its product reads: CASSYSTGRDTGELFF.